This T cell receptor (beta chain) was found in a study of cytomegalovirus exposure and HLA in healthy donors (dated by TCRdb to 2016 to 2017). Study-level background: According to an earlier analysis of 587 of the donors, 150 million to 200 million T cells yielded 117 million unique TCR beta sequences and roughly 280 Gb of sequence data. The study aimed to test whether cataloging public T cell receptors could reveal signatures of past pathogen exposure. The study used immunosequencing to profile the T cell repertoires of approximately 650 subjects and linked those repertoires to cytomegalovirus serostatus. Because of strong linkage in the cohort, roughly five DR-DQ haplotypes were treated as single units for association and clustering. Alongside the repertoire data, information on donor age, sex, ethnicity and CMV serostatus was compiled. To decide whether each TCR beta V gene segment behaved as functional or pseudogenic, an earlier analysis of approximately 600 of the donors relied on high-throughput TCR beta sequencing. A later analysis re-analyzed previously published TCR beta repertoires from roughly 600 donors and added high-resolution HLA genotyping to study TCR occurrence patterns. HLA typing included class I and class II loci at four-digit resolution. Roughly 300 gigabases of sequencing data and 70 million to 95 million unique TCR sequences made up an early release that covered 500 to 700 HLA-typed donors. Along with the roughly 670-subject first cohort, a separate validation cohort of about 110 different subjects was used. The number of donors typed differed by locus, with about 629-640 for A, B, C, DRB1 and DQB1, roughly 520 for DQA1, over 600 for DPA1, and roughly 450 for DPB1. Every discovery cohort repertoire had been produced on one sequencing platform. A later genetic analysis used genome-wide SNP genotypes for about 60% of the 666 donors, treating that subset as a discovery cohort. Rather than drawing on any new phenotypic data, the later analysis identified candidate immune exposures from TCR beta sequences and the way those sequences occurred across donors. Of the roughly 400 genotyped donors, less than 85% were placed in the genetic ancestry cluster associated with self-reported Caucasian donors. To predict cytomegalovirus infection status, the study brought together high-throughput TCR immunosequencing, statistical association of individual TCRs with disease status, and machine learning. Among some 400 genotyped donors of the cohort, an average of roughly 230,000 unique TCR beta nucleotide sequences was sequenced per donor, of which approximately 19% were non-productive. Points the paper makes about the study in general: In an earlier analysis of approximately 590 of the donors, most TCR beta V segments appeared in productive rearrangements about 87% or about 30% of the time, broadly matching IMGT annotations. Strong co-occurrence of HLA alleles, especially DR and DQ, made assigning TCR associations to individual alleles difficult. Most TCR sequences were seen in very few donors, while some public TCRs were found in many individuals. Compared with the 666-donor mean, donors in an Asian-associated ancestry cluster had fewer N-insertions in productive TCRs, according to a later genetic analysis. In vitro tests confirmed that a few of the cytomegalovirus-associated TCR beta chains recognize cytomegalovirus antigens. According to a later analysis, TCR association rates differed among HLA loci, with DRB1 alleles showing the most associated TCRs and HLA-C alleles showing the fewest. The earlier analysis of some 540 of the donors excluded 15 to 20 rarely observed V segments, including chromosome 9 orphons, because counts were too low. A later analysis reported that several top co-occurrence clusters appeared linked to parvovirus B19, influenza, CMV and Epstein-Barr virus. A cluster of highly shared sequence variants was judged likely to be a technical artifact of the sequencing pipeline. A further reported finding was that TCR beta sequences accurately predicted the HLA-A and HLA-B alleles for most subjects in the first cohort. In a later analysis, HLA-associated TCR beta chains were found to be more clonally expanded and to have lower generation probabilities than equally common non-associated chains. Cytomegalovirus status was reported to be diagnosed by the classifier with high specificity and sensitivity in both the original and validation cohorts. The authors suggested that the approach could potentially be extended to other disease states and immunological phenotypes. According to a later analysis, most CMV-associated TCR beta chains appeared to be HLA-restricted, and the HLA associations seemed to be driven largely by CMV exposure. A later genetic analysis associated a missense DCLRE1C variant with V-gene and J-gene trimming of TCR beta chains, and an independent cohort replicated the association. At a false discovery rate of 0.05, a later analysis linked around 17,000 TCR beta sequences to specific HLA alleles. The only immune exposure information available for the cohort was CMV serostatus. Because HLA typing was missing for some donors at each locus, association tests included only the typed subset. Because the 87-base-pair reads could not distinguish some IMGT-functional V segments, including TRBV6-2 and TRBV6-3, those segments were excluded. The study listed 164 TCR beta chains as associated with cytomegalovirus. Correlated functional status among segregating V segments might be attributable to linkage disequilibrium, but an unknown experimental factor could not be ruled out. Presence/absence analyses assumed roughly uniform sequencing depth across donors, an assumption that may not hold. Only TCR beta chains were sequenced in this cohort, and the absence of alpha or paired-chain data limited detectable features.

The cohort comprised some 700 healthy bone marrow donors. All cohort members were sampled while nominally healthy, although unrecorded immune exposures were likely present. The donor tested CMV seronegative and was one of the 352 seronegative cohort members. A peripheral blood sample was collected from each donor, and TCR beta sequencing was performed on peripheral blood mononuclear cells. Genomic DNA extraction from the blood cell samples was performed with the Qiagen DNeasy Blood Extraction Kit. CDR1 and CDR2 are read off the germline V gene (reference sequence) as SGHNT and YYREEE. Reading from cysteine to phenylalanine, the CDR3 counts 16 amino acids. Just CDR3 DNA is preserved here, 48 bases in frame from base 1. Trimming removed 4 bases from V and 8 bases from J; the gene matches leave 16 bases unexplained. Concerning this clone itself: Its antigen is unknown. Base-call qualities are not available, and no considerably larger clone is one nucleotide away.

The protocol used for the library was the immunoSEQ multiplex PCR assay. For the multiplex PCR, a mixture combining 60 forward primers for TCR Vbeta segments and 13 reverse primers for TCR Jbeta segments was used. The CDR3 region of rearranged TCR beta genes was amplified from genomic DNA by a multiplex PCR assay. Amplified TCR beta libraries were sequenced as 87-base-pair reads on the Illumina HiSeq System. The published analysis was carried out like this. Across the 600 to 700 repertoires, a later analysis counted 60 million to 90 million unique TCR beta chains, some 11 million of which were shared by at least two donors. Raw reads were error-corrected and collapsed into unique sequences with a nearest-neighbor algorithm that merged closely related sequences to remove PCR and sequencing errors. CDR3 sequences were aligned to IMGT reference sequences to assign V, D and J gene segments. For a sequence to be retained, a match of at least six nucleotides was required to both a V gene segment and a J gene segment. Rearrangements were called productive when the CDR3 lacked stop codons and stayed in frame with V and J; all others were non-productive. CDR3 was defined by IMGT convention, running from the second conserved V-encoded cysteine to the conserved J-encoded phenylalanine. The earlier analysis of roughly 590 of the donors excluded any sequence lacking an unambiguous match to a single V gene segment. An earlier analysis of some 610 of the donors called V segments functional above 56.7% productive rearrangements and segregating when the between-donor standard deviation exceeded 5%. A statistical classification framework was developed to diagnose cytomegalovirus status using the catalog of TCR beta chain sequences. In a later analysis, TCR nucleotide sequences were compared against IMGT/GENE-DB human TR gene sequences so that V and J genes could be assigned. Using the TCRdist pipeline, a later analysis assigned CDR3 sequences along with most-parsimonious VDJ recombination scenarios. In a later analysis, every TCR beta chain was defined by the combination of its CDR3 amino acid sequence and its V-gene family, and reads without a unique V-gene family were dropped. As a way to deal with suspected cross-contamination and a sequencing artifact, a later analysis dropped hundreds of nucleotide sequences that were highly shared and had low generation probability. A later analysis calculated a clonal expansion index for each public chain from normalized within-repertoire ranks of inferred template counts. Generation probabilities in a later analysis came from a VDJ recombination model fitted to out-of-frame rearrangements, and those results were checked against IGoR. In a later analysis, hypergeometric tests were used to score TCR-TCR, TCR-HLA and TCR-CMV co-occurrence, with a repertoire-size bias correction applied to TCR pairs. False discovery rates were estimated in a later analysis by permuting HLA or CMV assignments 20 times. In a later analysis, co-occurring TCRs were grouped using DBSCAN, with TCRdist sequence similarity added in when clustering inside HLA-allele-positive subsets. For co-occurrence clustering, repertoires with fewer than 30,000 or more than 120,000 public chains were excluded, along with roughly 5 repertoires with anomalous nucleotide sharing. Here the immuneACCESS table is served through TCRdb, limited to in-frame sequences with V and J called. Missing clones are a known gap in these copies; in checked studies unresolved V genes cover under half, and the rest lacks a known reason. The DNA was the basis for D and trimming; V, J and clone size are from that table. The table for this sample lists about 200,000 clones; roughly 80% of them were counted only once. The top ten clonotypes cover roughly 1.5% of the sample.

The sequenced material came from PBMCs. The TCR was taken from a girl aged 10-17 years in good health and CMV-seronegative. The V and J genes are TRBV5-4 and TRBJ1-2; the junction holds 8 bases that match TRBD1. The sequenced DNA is TGTGCCAGCAGCCCACCAGTCCTCCAGGGGGCAGGAGGCTACACCTTC. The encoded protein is CASSPPVLQGAGGYTF.